This T cell receptor beta chain was sequenced in a study of CDR3 diversity in severe acne. CDR3 size: 14 residues. Germline V gives CDR1 SEHNR, CDR2 FQNEAQ (reference sequence). V was shortened by 3 bases and J by 2 bases, with 10 bases between the two germline ends. This clonotype has at least ten counts. TCRdb analysed the PCR reads with MiXCR anew, one entry per CDR3 protein. The data hold over 90,000 distinct CDR3 sequences, with roughly 51% observed a single time. Specimen: blood. The chain links TRBV7-9 to TRBJ2-5; TRBD2 might be the D (6 bases). This clonotype was sampled from a male donor with acne. This CDR3 is CASSFNAGQETQYF. CDR3 bases: TGTGCCAGCAGCTTTAATGCGGGGCAAGAGACCCAGTACTTC.